This T cell receptor (beta chain) was documented in a study of blood T cells in healthy people across ages. Study-level findings and limits: With age, beta diversity per million T cells declined roughly linearly, significantly by approximately 40. In the absence of known donor CMV status, changes in expanded clonotypes were possibly confounded. With naive T cell percentage, TCR beta diversity showed a strong correlation.

To note about this clonotype: What it binds is unknown. The junction differs from germline at one of its ends, possibly a read error.

This CDR3 comprises 16 residues. Germline CDR1 SEHNR, CDR2 FQNEAQ (reference sequence). For the second PCR, which ran for 7 to 11 cycles, a sample-barcoded 5' primer and a J-beta primer mix were used. Via MiXCR, TCRdb re-called the 5' RACE reads, giving one row per CDR3 protein. The sample carries around 520,000 distinct CDR3 sequences, about 28% recorded once. This sample was shared with a second study, whose subject was T cells of mothers and their children. That paper adds: The output of TCR recombination is shaped by thymic selection similarly in related and unrelated pairs.

This chain connects TRBV7-9 to TRBJ2-5, with 14 bases lining up with TRBD2. This clonotype was sampled from a boy between 2 and 10 years old in good health. Sequenced material: blood. The CDR3 loop reads CTSSPWTSGRQGTQYF. CDR3 nucleotides: TGTACCAGCAGCCCATGGACTAGCGGGAGGCAAGGGACCCAGTACTTC. The full variable domain, completed using reference TRBV7-9 and TRBJ2-5, is DTGVSQNPRHKITKRGQNVTFRCDPISEHNRLYWYRQTLGQGPEFLTYFQNEAQLEKSRLLSDRFSAERPKGSFSTLEIQRTEQGDSAMYLCTSSPWTSGRQGTQYFGPGTRLLVL.